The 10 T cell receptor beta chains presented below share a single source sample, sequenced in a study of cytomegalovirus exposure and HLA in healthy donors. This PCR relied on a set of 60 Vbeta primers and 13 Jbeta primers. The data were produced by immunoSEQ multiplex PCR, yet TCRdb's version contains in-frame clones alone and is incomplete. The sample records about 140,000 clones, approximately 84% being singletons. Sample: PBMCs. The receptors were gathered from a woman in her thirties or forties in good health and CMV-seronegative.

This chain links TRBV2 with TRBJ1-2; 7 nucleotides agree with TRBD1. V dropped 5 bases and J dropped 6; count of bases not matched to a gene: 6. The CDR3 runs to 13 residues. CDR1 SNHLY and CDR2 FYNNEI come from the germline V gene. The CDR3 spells CASSPDRDHGYTF. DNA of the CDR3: TGTGCCAGCAGTCCTGACAGGGATCATGGCTACACCTTC.

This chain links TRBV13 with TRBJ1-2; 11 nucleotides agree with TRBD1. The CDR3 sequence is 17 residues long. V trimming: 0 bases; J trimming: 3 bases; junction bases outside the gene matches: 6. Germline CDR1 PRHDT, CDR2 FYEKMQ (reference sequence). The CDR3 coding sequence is TGTGCCAGCAGCTTAGGCTATGGGACAGGGGGAGACTATGGCTACACCTTC. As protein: CASSLGYGTGGDYGYTF. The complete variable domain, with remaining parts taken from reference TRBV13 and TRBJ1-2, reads AAGVIQSPRHLIKEKRETATLKCYPIPRHDTVYWYQQGPGQDPQFLISFYEKMQSDKGSIPDRFSAQQFSDYHSELNMSSLELGDSALYFCASSLGYGTGGDYGYTFGSGTRLTVV.

CDR3 in amino acids: CASTPVASGRKAQETQYF. The DNA for the CDR3 is TGTGCCAGCACCCCCGTGGCTAGCGGGAGGAAGGCCCAAGAGACCCAGTACTTC. V and J are TRBV14 and TRBJ2-5, with 11 nucleotides matching TRBD2. V shed 7 bases, J shed 1 base, and the junction held 14 bases outside the gene matches. The germline gives CDR1 SGHDN, CDR2 FVKESK. The CDR3 contains 18 residues.

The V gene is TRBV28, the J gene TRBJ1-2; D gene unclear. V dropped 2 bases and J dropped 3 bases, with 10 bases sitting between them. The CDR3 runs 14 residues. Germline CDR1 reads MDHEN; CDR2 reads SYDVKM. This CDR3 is CASSLSVEDYGYTF. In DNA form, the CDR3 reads TGTGCCAGCAGTTTAAGTGTCGAGGACTATGGCTACACCTTC.

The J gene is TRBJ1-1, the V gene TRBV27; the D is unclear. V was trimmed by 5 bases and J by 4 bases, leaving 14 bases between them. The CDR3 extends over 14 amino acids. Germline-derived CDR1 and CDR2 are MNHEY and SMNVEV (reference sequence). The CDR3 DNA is TGTGCCAGCAGTGCACCAGGTTTGAGCACTGAAGCTTTCTTT. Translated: CASSAPGLSTEAFF.

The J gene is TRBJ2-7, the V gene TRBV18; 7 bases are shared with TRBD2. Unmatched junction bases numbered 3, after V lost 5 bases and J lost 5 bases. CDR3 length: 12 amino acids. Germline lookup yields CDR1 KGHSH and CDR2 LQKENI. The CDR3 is CASSFGGDEQYF. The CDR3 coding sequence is TGTGCCAGCTCATTTGGGGGGGACGAGCAGTACTTC.

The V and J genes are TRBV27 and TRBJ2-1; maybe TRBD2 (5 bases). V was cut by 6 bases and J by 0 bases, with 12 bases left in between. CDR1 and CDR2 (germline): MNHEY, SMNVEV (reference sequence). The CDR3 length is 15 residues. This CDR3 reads CASRQSGSSYNEQFF. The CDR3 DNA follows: TGTGCCAGCAGACAGAGCGGAAGCTCCTACAATGAGCAGTTCTTC.

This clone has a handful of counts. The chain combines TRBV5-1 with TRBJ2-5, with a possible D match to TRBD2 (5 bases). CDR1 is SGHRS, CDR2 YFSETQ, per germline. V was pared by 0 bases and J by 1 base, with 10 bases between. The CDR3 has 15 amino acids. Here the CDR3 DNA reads TGCGCCAGCAGCTTGGCGGGGTCCGCCCAAGAGACCCAGTACTTC. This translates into CASSLAGSAQETQYF.

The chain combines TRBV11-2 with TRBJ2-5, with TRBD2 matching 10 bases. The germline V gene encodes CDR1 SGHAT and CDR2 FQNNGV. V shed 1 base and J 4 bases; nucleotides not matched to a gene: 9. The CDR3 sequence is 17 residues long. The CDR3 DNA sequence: TGTGCCAGCAGCTTAGCGGGACTAGCGCCTAACGCAGAGACCCAGTACTTC. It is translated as CASSLAGLAPNAETQYF.

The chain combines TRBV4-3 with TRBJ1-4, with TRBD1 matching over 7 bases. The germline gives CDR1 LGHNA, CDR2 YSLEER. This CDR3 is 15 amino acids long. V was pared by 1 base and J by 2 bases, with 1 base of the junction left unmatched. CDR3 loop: CASSQATGTNEKLFF. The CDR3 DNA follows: TGCGCCAGCAGCCAAGCGACAGGGACTAATGAAAAACTGTTTTTT.